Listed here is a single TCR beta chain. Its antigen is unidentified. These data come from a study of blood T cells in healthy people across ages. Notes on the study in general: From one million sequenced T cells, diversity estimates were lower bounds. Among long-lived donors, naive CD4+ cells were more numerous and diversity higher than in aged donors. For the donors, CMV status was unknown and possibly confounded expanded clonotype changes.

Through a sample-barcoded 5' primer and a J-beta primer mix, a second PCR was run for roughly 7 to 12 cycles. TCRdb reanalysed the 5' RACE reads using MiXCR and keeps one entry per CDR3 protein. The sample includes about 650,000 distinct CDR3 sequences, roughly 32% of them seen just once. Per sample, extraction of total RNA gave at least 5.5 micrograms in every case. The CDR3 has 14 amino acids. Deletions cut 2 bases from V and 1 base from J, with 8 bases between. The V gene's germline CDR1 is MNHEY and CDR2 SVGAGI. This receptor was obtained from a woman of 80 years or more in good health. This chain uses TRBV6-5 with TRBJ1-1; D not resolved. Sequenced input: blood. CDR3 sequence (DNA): TGTGCCAGCAGTTACCGGGCGACGAACACTGAAGCTTTCTTT. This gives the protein CASSYRATNTEAFF.